Sequencing of this TCR beta chain was carried out in a study of blood T cell repertoires in COVID-19. Libraries were prepared by immunoSEQ multiplex PCR; TCRdb keeps only in-frame clonotypes and omits some of them. Among 250,000 to 300,000 clones, 88% were seen once, and the ten largest hold around 1%. Material for sequencing was PBMCs or T cells enriched from blood (not recorded which). The clonotype originates from a young woman who had recovered from COVID-19.

Here the CDR3 reads CASSPERYEQFF. CDR3 DNA: TGTGCCAGCAGTCCGGAGCGGTATGAGCAGTTCTTC. The rearrangement joins TRBV6-6 to TRBJ2-1; D is possibly TRBD2 (5 bases). The CDR3 sequence is 12 residues long. With 5 bases removed from V and 8 bases from J, the gap between germline ends came to 10 bases. Germline CDR1 is MNHNY and CDR2 is SVGAGI (reference sequence).